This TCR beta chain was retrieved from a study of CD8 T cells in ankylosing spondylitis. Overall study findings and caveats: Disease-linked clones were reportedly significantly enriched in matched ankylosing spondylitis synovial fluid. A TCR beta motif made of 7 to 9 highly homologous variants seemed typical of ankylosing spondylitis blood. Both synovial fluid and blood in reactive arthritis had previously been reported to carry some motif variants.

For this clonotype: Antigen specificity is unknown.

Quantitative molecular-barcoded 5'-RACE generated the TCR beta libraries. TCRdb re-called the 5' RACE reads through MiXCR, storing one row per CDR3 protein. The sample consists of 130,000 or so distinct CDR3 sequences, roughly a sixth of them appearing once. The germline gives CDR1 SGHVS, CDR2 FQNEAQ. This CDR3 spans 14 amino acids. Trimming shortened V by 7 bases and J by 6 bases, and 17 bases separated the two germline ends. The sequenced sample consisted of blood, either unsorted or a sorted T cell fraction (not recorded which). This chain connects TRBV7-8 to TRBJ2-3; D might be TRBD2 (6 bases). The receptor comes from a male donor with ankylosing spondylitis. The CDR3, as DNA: TGTGCCAGCACCAAACATGGGGGACTGGATACGCAGTATTTT. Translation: CASTKHGGLDTQYF.